The rows below give T cell receptor beta chains drawn from one sample of a study of blood T cell repertoires in COVID-19. Here immunoSEQ multiplex PCR was the method, and the copy in TCRdb shows in-frame clones only, minus some. This repertoire shows about 250,000 clones, 87% found once; its top ten account for 2% to 3%. Material: PBMCs or T cells enriched from blood (not recorded which). These receptors came from a young woman with acute COVID-19. The CDR3 runs from the conserved cysteine through the conserved F or W. The order of the fields is D gene, clone size, J gene, V gene, CDR3 DNA, CDR3 protein. D genes are given only for firm matches. Clone size appears in some rows only: once, few, many, or a class for an expanded clone.

d_gene: .; abundance: .; j_gene: TRBJ1-5; v_gene: TRBV4-1; CDR3nt: TGCGCCAGCAGCTATCGCGACTCTAGCAATCAGCCCCAGCATTTT; CDR3aa: CASSYRDSSNQPQHF
d_gene: TRBD2; abundance: once; j_gene: TRBJ2-1; v_gene: TRBV10-1; CDR3nt: TGCGCCAGCAGTTCGAGCGGGGGGCCTTACAATGAGCAGTTCTTC; CDR3aa: CASSSSGGPYNEQFF
d_gene: TRBD1; abundance: .; j_gene: TRBJ2-7; v_gene: TRBV7-9; CDR3nt: TGTGCCAGCAGTGGATCCGGGACAGGGGGAAGTTACGAGCAGTACTTC; CDR3aa: CASSGSGTGGSYEQYF
d_gene: TRBD1; abundance: .; j_gene: TRBJ2-3; v_gene: TRBV7-2; CDR3nt: TGTGCCAGCAGCATAGGACAGGGGGCCACAGATACGCAGTATTTT; CDR3aa: CASSIGQGATDTQYF
d_gene: .; abundance: .; j_gene: TRBJ1-2; v_gene: TRBV15; CDR3nt: TGTGCCACCAGCAGAGCTTTCTCCTATGGCTACACCTTC; CDR3aa: CATSRAFSYGYTF
d_gene: TRBD2; abundance: .; j_gene: TRBJ2-3; v_gene: TRBV5-4; CDR3nt: TGTGCCAGCAGCTTGCAGCGGGGAGAGGCAGATACGCAGTATTTT; CDR3aa: CASSLQRGEADTQYF
d_gene: TRBD1; abundance: .; j_gene: TRBJ2-7; v_gene: TRBV24-1; CDR3nt: TGTGCCACCAGTGAACCCGACAGGGGCCCATACGAGCAGTACTTC; CDR3aa: CATSEPDRGPYEQYF
d_gene: .; abundance: .; j_gene: TRBJ2-7; v_gene: TRBV11-2; CDR3nt: TGTGCCAGCAGCTTAGTACGGGACTACGAGCAGTACTTC; CDR3aa: CASSLVRDYEQYF
d_gene: .; abundance: .; j_gene: TRBJ2-7; v_gene: TRBV5-1; CDR3nt: TGCGCCAGCAGCTTGGCGGTCGGGATATCCTACGAGCAGTACTTC; CDR3aa: CASSLAVGISYEQYF
d_gene: TRBD1; abundance: .; j_gene: TRBJ1-1; v_gene: TRBV10-3; CDR3nt: TGTGCCATCAGCGGGACAGGGTTTTATGCTTTCTTT; CDR3aa: CAISGTGFYAFF
d_gene: TRBD1; abundance: .; j_gene: TRBJ1-4; v_gene: TRBV5-1; CDR3nt: TGCGCCAGCAGCTTGACAGGGGCAACTAATGAAAAACTGTTTTTT; CDR3aa: CASSLTGATNEKLFF
d_gene: .; abundance: few; j_gene: TRBJ1-2; v_gene: TRBV7-9; CDR3nt: TGTGCCAGCAGCTGGGACTTATCCATAGAGTATGGCTACACCTTC; CDR3aa: CASSWDLSIEYGYTF
d_gene: .; abundance: .; j_gene: TRBJ2-3; v_gene: TRBV24-1; CDR3nt: TGTGCCACCAGTGCCCGAGGACACTCCACAGATACGCAGTATTTT; CDR3aa: CATSARGHSTDTQYF
d_gene: TRBD1; abundance: .; j_gene: TRBJ2-7; v_gene: TRBV7-6; CDR3nt: TGTGCCAGCAGCCGACCCGCGGGGACAGGGGTACCCTACGAGCAGTACTTC; CDR3aa: CASSRPAGTGVPYEQYF
d_gene: TRBD2; abundance: .; j_gene: TRBJ2-5; v_gene: TRBV27; CDR3nt: TGTGCCAGCAGTTTCCACATCCCGGGACTAGCGGGGGTAGAGACCCAGTACTTC; CDR3aa: CASSFHIPGLAGVETQYF
d_gene: .; abundance: once; j_gene: TRBJ1-5; v_gene: TRBV19; CDR3nt: TGTGCCAGTAGCATGGGGGGGGTTGATCAGCCCCAGCATTTT; CDR3aa: CASSMGGVDQPQHF
d_gene: .; abundance: .; j_gene: TRBJ1-3; v_gene: TRBV13; CDR3nt: TGTGCCAGCAGATACTCGAAAGGGGGTTCTGGAAACACCATATATTTT; CDR3aa: CASRYSKGGSGNTIYF
d_gene: TRBD1; abundance: .; j_gene: TRBJ1-6; v_gene: TRBV5-1; CDR3nt: TGCGCCAGCAGCTTGACCGGGACAGGGGATTCACCCCTCCACTTT; CDR3aa: CASSLTGTGDSPLHF
d_gene: TRBD1; abundance: .; j_gene: TRBJ1-5; v_gene: TRBV18; CDR3nt: TGTGCCAGCTCAAAAAACCCGGGACAGGACTCTATCAGCAATCAGCCCCAGCATTTT; CDR3aa: CASSKNPGQDSISNQPQHF
d_gene: TRBD1; abundance: .; j_gene: TRBJ2-7; v_gene: TRBV30; CDR3nt: TGTGCCTGGAGTGTACAGGGGCAGGTGGCCTACGAGCAGTACTTC; CDR3aa: CAWSVQGQVAYEQYF
d_gene: .; abundance: .; j_gene: TRBJ2-2; v_gene: TRBV6-5; CDR3nt: TGTGCCAGCAGTTACTCGAGTCTGAACACCGGGGAGCTGTTTTTT; CDR3aa: CASSYSSLNTGELFF
d_gene: .; abundance: .; j_gene: TRBJ1-6; v_gene: TRBV2; CDR3nt: TGTGCCTGTTATGCCGACACGGATTCACCCCTCCACTTT; CDR3aa: CACYADTDSPLHF
d_gene: .; abundance: .; j_gene: TRBJ1-4; v_gene: TRBV7-9; CDR3nt: TGTGCCAGCAGCTTAGGGGCGAGCGAAAAACTGTTTTTT; CDR3aa: CASSLGASEKLFF
d_gene: .; abundance: .; j_gene: TRBJ1-5; v_gene: TRBV27; CDR3nt: TGTGCCAGCAGTTTCGAGAGCAATCAGCCCCAGCATTTT; CDR3aa: CASSFESNQPQHF
d_gene: .; abundance: .; j_gene: TRBJ1-1; v_gene: TRBV7-9; CDR3nt: TGTGCCAGCAGCCCCCCAGGGACTGGCAACACTGAAGCTTTCTTT; CDR3aa: CASSPPGTGNTEAFF
d_gene: .; abundance: once; j_gene: TRBJ2-2; v_gene: TRBV27; CDR3nt: TGTGCCAGCAGTAACAGCGGGCGCGGGGCGAACACCGGGGAGCTGTTTTTT; CDR3aa: CASSNSGRGANTGELFF
d_gene: .; abundance: .; j_gene: TRBJ1-6; v_gene: TRBV30; CDR3nt: TGTGCCTGGAGGAAGTCGACTAGGACCTATAATTCACCCCTCCACTTT; CDR3aa: CAWRKSTRTYNSPLHF
d_gene: TRBD2; abundance: .; j_gene: TRBJ2-1; v_gene: TRBV27; CDR3nt: TGTGCCAGCAGTCCCGGTCTCCGACTAGCTGGCGAGCAGTTCTTC; CDR3aa: CASSPGLRLAGEQFF
d_gene: TRBD1; abundance: once; j_gene: TRBJ2-3; v_gene: TRBV29-1; CDR3nt: TGCAGCGTTGAAGATTCAGGGTTGGGACAGGGGAGTTGGGATACGCAGTATTTT; CDR3aa: CSVEDSGLGQGSWDTQYF
d_gene: TRBD1; abundance: .; j_gene: TRBJ1-1; v_gene: TRBV7-8; CDR3nt: TGTGCCAGCAGCTTAAGGGACAGCACTTTTGAAGCTTTCTTT; CDR3aa: CASSLRDSTFEAFF
d_gene: TRBD1; abundance: .; j_gene: TRBJ1-2; v_gene: TRBV10-3; CDR3nt: TGTGCCATCAGCGACACGGCGATTGGACAGGATCGCTACACCTTC; CDR3aa: CAISDTAIGQDRYTF
d_gene: TRBD1; abundance: .; j_gene: TRBJ2-1; v_gene: TRBV10-3; CDR3nt: TGTGCCATCAGTGGGAGGGACAGGGTAGGCAATGAGCAGTTCTTC; CDR3aa: CAISGRDRVGNEQFF
d_gene: .; abundance: .; j_gene: TRBJ1-1; v_gene: TRBV15; CDR3nt: TGTGCCACCAGCACCGAGGAGGGGAAAGCTTTCTTT; CDR3aa: CATSTEEGKAFF
d_gene: .; abundance: .; j_gene: TRBJ2-7; v_gene: TRBV7-8; CDR3nt: TGTGCCAGCAGCTACGACAGGGAGGAGGAGCAGTACTTC; CDR3aa: CASSYDREEEQYF
d_gene: .; abundance: .; j_gene: TRBJ1-6; v_gene: TRBV5-6; CDR3nt: TGTGCCAGCAGCGGAGGGGTTTCACCCCTCCACTTT; CDR3aa: CASSGGVSPLHF
d_gene: TRBD1; abundance: .; j_gene: TRBJ2-3; v_gene: TRBV3-1/TRBV3-2; CDR3nt: TGTGCCAGCAGCCAAGTGATGGGGACAGGGGGCGCAGATACGCAGTATTTT; CDR3aa: CASSQVMGTGGADTQYF